These T cell receptor beta chains were read from a single sample in a study of a mutant IDH1 vaccine in newly diagnosed glioma. Antigens for these TCRs are unknown. Libraries were prepared by immunoSEQ multiplex PCR; TCRdb keeps only in-frame clonotypes and omits some of them. The sample has about 32,000 clones, around four fifths seen once. The material was PBMCs, obtained from a glioma patient whose treatment included an IDH1 peptide vaccine. The origin of the receptors is a middle-aged man with glioma. Some clones in this sample may be carry-over from other donors' samples. CDR3s include the opening cysteine and the closing phenylalanine or tryptophan. D genes are given only for firm matches. Where a row states a size, it is once, few, many or the class of an expanded clone; other rows omit it.

clone_size d_call j_call v_call cdr3_nt cdr3_aa
- - TRBJ2-7 TRBV10-3 TGTGCCATCAGTGTCCGCGAAGAGAACGAGCAGTACTTC CAISVREENEQYF
- - TRBJ1-1 TRBV5-1 TGCGCCAGCAGCAATTGGGGGGCCGACACTGAAGCTTTCTTT CASSNWGADTEAFF
- - TRBJ2-7 TRBV6-5 TGTGCCAGCAGTCCAGGGATTGGTAGCGGCTACGAGCAGTACTTC CASSPGIGSGYEQYF
- - TRBJ2-7 TRBV7-8 TGTGCCAGCAGCCCCTCCCGCGAGCAGTACTTC CASSPSREQYF
- TRBD1 TRBJ2-3 TRBV9 TGTGCCAGCACCACAGGGGACAGGGCAGATACGCAGTATTTT CASTTGDRADTQYF
- TRBD2 TRBJ2-4 TRBV30 TGTGCCTGGGGTAGCGGGGGGGCTGCCAAAAACATTCAGTACTTC CAWGSGGAAKNIQYF
- - TRBJ1-6 TRBV5-4 TGTGCCAGCAGCTCCTGGGTAAATTCACCCCTCCACTTT CASSSWVNSPLHF
once TRBD1 TRBJ2-7 TRBV14 TGTGCCAGCAGCCAAGAGGGACAGAGTTCCTACGAGCAGTACTTC CASSQEGQSSYEQYF
- - TRBJ2-7 TRBV7-9 TGTGCCAGCAGCCCGGACGGGGCCCCCTACGAGCAGTACTTC CASSPDGAPYEQYF
- - TRBJ1-5 TRBV12-5 TGTGCTAGTGGTGGCGGGGGTAACAATCAGCCCCAGCATTTT CASGGGGNNQPQHF
- - TRBJ2-5 TRBV19 TGTGCCAGTAGTATAGTAGGGGGTGAGACCCAGTACTTC CASSIVGGETQYF
- - TRBJ2-1 TRBV18 TGTGCCAGCTCACCTTTGACAGGAGAGTACAATGAGCAGTTCTTC CASSPLTGEYNEQFF
- TRBD1 TRBJ1-1 TRBV7-8 TGTGCCAGCAGCGGTGGACAGGGGATCATCACTGAAGCTTTCTTT CASSGGQGIITEAFF
- TRBD2 TRBJ2-5 TRBV5-4 TGTGCCAGCAGCTCCGCGGGGGGCTCGCGAGAGACCCAGTACTTC CASSSAGGSRETQYF
- TRBD1 TRBJ1-1 TRBV4-1 TGCGCCAGCAGCCAGACCGGACAGGCGCACACTGAAGCTTTCTTT CASSQTGQAHTEAFF
- TRBD2 TRBJ2-3 TRBV5-8 TGTGCCAGCAGCTTGTGGCGGGGGGAAACTTTATCGGATACGCAGTATTTT CASSLWRGETLSDTQYF
- - TRBJ2-5 TRBV15 TGTGCCACCAGCAGAGATCTAAGCGCATATGGAGAGACCCAGTACTTC CATSRDLSAYGETQYF
- TRBD1 TRBJ1-2 TRBV5-1 TGCGCCAGCAGCTGGGGGCAGGGGGCAAGGTATGGCTACACCTTC CASSWGQGARYGYTF
- TRBD1 TRBJ1-5 TRBV2 TGTGCCAGCAGGGGACAGGGGAATCAGCCCCAGCATTTT CASRGQGNQPQHF
once - TRBJ2-7 TRBV5-1 TGCGCCAGCAGCTTGGATCTGGTCCAGGTTTACGAGCAGTACTTC CASSLDLVQVYEQYF
- TRBD2 TRBJ2-5 TRBV4-3 TGCGCCAGCAGCCAAGATTTCACTAGCGGGGGGCCCGAGACCCAGTACTTC CASSQDFTSGGPETQYF
- - TRBJ1-2 TRBV30 TGTGCCTGGAGTAGCAACAGCAACTATGGCTACACCTTC CAWSSNSNYGYTF
- - TRBJ2-7 TRBV5-1 TGCGCCAGCAGCTTTTCTACGGGTCTCGAGCAGTACTTC CASSFSTGLEQYF
- - TRBJ1-5 TRBV5-6 TGTGCCAGCAGCTCTCGAGGTGGAGAGAGGCAGCCCCAGCATTTT CASSSRGGERQPQHF
few TRBD1 TRBJ1-1 TRBV15 TGTGCCACCAGCAGAGAACCGGGACAGCGGCATGAAGCTTTCTTT CATSREPGQRHEAFF
- - TRBJ2-6 TRBV11-2 TGTGCCAGCGGACGCGGGGCCAACGTCCTGACTTTC CASGRGANVLTF
- - TRBJ1-1 TRBV30 TGTGCCTGGAAGCCGCCGGCCCTCGCTACACACACTGAAGCTTTCTTT CAWKPPALATHTEAFF
- TRBD1 TRBJ1-2 TRBV6-5 TGTGCCAGCAGTTTCGAGGGGGCAGGCGACTATGGCTACACCTTC CASSFEGAGDYGYTF
- - TRBJ1-6 TRBV6-5 TGTGCCAGCAGTCTAGGGAATTCACCCCTCCACTTT CASSLGNSPLHF
- - TRBJ2-3 TRBV5-1 TGCGCCAGCAGCGGGACTAGCACAGATACGCAGTATTTT CASSGTSTDTQYF
- TRBD1 TRBJ1-2 TRBV2 TGTGCCAGCAGAGGGACAGGCGGGGGCTACACCTTC CASRGTGGGYTF
- TRBD1 TRBJ2-7 TRBV9 TGTGCCAGCAGCCCAAGACAGGGGTACGAGCAGTACTTC CASSPRQGYEQYF
- - TRBJ2-7 TRBV19 TGTGCCAGTAGTATGGGCGCCTACGAGCAGTACTTC CASSMGAYEQYF
once - TRBJ1-6 TRBV30 TGTGCCTGGAGTGTACGGCTAGGGTCCTTTCCACCCCTCCACTTT CAWSVRLGSFPPLHF
- - TRBJ1-3 TRBV27 TGTGCCAGCAGTTTCAGGGAGGGGCAAGGAAACACCATATATTTT CASSFREGQGNTIYF
- - TRBJ1-6 TRBV5-1 TGCGCCAGCAGCGCCGGTGGGGGTCGGAATTCACCCCTCCACTTT CASSAGGGRNSPLHF
- TRBD2 TRBJ2-1 TRBV10-3 TGTGCCATCAGTGAAGGCGGGGGGGTCGTTGAGCAGTTCTTC CAISEGGGVVEQFF
few - TRBJ1-5 TRBV6-4 TGTGCCAGCAGTGTTTCGGGGGAGGGCAATCAGCCCCAGCATTTT CASSVSGEGNQPQHF
- - TRBJ2-3 TRBV9 TGTGCCAGCAGCGTAGCTGGTACGGCCCCAGATACGCAGTATTTT CASSVAGTAPDTQYF
- - TRBJ1-2 TRBV18 TGTGCCAGCTCACCACTGACCGGCGGGGGAGACTATGGCTACACCTTC CASSPLTGGGDYGYTF
- TRBD1 TRBJ1-6 TRBV5-1 TGCGCCAGCAGCCAGGGACAGGGCAGTAATTCACCCCTCCACTTT CASSQGQGSNSPLHF
- - TRBJ1-6 TRBV7-8 TGTGCCAGCAGCTTAGCGCCAGGCCTGCACAATTCACCCCTCCACTTT CASSLAPGLHNSPLHF
- - TRBJ1-1 TRBV4-2 TGTGCCAGCAGCCAAGATATGCAGGGCATGAACACTGAAGCTTTCTTT CASSQDMQGMNTEAFF
- - TRBJ1-6 TRBV11-2 TGTGCCAGCAGCTTAGATGGGGGCAAGGTATATTCACCCCTCCACTTT CASSLDGGKVYSPLHF
- - TRBJ2-7 TRBV6-5 TGTGCCAGCAGTTACGGGGACATTTTTGACGAGCAGTACTTC CASSYGDIFDEQYF
- - TRBJ2-2 TRBV5-1 TGCGCCAGCAGCTTTGGAGCCGGGGAGCTGTTTTTT CASSFGAGELFF
- - TRBJ1-2 TRBV2 TGTGCCAGCAGACTAACATTAGACTATGGCTACACCTTC CASRLTLDYGYTF